This TCR beta chain was sequenced during a study of T cells after yellow fever vaccination. Study findings and constraints: Detected again after the booster were most primary-vaccination clones, at nearly 97% CD4 and roughly 88% CD8. Weaker, the secondary response peaked sooner, at day 5 versus 15. Although most clonotypes did not, a small share appeared in both CD4 and CD8 compartments.

This clonotype was found a few times. Its target is unknown. The CDR3 is 16 residues long. Germline CDR1 reads SGHDN; CDR2 reads FVKESK. The ends lost 5 bases at V and 3 bases at J; junction bases unmatched: 8. Template switching with 5'RACE generated the TCR cDNA and added a universal primer site and UMIs. Each CDR3 protein is one row after TCRdb ran MiXCR on the 5' RACE reads. The sample has a few hundred thousand distinct CDR3 sequences, 15% to 20% seen once. The clonotype was recovered from a man aged 30 to 39 who received the YFV17D yellow fever vaccine. Sequenced here: PBMCs, sampled 15 days after the yellow fever booster vaccination. The rearrangement uses TRBV14 and TRBJ2-1; 9 nucleotides match TRBD1. The CDR3 loop reads CASSAHWDRDYNEQFF. CDR3 in DNA: TGTGCCAGCAGCGCCCATTGGGACAGGGACTACAATGAGCAGTTCTTC.